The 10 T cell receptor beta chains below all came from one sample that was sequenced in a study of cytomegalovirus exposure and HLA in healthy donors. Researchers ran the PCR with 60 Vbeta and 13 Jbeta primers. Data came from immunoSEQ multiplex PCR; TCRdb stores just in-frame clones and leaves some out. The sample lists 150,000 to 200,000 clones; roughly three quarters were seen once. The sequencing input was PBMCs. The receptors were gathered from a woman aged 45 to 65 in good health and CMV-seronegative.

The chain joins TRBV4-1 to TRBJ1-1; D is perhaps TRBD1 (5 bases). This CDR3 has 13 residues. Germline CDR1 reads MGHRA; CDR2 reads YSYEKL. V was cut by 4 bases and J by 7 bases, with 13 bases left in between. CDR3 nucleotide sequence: TGCGCCAGCAGCCGCGGGGGGTCGAGTGAAGCTTTCTTT. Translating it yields CASSRGGSSEAFF.

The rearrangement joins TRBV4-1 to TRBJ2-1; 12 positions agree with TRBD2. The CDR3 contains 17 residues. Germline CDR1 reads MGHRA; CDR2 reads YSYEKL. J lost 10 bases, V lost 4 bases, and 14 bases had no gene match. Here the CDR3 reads CASSPTDGASGRGEQFF. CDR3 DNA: TGCGCCAGCAGCCCGACCGATGGGGCTAGCGGGAGGGGCGAGCAGTTCTTC.

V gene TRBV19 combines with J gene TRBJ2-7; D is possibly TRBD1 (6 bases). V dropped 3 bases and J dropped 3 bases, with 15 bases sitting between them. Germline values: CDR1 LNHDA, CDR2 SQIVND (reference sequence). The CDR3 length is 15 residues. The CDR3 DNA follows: TGTGCCAGTAGTATGGGGGCAGTTGCCAGCTACGAGCAGTACTTC. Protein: CASSMGAVASYEQYF.

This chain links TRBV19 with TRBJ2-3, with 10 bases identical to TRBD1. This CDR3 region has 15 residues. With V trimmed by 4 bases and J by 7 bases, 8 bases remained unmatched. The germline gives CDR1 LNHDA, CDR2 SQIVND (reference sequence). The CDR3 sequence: CASSTGTGALNTQYF. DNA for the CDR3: TGTGCCAGTAGTACCGGGACAGGGGCATTAAATACGCAGTATTTT.

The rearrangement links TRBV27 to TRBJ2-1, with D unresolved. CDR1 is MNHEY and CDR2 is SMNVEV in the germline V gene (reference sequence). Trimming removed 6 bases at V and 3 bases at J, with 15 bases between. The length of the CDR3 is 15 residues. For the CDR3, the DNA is TGTGCCAGCAGCCTACGGTCTTTTGGCTACAATGAGCAGTTCTTC. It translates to CASSLRSFGYNEQFF.

The CDR3 sequence is CASRGDGYGYTF. The CDR3 DNA follows: TGTGCCAGTAGAGGGGATGGCTATGGCTACACCTTC. V is TRBV19 and J is TRBJ1-2; D possibly corresponds to TRBD1 (5 bases). The CDR3 has 12 amino acids. The V gene lost 6 bases and the J gene lost 4 bases, with 9 bases spanning the gap. CDR1 and CDR2 from the germline V gene are LNHDA and SQIVND (reference sequence).

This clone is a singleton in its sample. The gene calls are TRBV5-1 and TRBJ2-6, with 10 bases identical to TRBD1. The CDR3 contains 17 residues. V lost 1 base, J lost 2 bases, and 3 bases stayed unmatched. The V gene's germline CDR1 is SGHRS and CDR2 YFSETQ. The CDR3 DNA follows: TGCGCCAGCAGCTTGTTGGGACAGGGGACTGGGGCCAACGTCCTGACTTTC. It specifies CASSLLGQGTGANVLTF.

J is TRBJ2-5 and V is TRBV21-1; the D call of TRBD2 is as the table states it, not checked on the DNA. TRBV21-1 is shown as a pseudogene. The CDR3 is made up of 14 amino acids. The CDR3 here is CASSKGSGQETQYF. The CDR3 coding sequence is TGTGCCAGCAGCAAAGGGAGCGGACAAGAGACCCAGTACTTC.

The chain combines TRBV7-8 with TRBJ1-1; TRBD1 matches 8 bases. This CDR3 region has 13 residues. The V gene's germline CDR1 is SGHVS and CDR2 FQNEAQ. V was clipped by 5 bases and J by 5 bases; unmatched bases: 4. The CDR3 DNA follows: TGTGCCAGCAGCGTAACAGGGGGAACTGAAGCTTTCTTT. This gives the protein CASSVTGGTEAFF.

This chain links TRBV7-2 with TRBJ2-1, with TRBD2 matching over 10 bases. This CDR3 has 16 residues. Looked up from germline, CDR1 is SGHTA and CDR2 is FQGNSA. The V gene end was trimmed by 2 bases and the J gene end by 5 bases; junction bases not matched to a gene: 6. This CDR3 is CASSLRPSGGNNEQFF. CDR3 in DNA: TGTGCCAGCAGCTTAAGACCTAGCGGGGGTAACAATGAGCAGTTCTTC.